These 6 T cell receptor beta chains came from one sample sequenced in a study of blood T cell repertoires in COVID-19. The protocol was immunoSEQ multiplex PCR, while the TCRdb copy is restricted to in-frame clones and leaves out a portion. The sample holds around 300,000 clones; more than 80% are singletons and the top ten take 3%. Specimen: peripheral blood. These receptors came from a woman in her twenties or thirties with active or convalescent COVID-19.

This rearrangement joins TRBV15 to TRBJ2-7; D may be TRBD1 (7 bases). With 5 bases removed from V and 8 bases from J, the gap between germline ends came to 22 bases. This CDR3 contains 15 residues. Germline V gene sequence: CDR1 LNHNV, CDR2 YYDKDF (reference sequence). CDR3 DNA sequence: TGTGCCACCAGCGGAGGGGAACAGGGGACCGCGAAGCAGTACTTC. It is translated as CATSGGEQGTAKQYF.

The rearrangement uses TRBV6-5 and TRBJ2-5; 9 bases agree with TRBD2. V dropped 6 bases and J dropped 4; count of bases not matched to a gene: 9. In germline, CDR1 is MNHEY, CDR2 SVGAGI. The length of the CDR3 is 15 residues. CDR3 in DNA: TGTGCCAGCAGCCCCCTAGGAGCGGGGGGAGAGACCCAGTACTTC. Translated: CASSPLGAGGETQYF.

The V call is TRBV6-4, the J call TRBJ1-2; TRBD1 aligns across 10 bases. The CDR3 length is 14 residues. The V gene end was trimmed by 6 bases and the J gene end by 2 bases; junction bases not matched to a gene: 3. Germline V lookup: CDR1 MRHNA, CDR2 SNTAGT. The CDR3, as DNA: TGTGCCAGCAGGATGGGACAGGGGAACTATGGCTACACCTTC. Translated: CASRMGQGNYGYTF.

In DNA form, the CDR3 reads TGTGCCAGCAGTACATTGAACACCGGGGAGCTGTTTTTT. This encodes CASSTLNTGELFF. This chain connects TRBV27 to TRBJ2-2; D unclear. Looked up from germline, CDR1 is MNHEY and CDR2 is SMNVEV (reference sequence). V dropped 5 bases and J dropped 1 base, with 5 bases sitting between them. The CDR3 totals 13 residues.

The rearrangement links TRBV4-3 to TRBJ2-3; TRBD1 matches at 8 bases. Germline CDR1 reads LGHNA; CDR2 reads YSLEER. The CDR3 has 15 residues. V lost 3 bases and J lost 0; bases outside the gene matches: 2. The CDR3 reads CASSQGTGSTDTQYF. CDR3 in DNA: TGCGCCAGCAGCCAGGGGACAGGAAGCACAGATACGCAGTATTTT.

This clone was recorded only once. The V call is TRBV15, the J call TRBJ1-4, with 8 bases fitting TRBD1. Germline V gene sequence: CDR1 LNHNV, CDR2 YYDKDF (reference sequence). The V gene end was trimmed by 1 base and the J gene end by 10 bases; junction bases not matched to a gene: 5. The CDR3 spans 14 residues. CDR3 bases: TGTGCCACCAGCAGAGGCGGACAGGGCCGAAAACTGTTTTTT. This sequence encodes CATSRGGQGRKLFF.